This T cell receptor beta chain is from a study of tumor-infiltrating lymphocytes in primary liver carcinoma. On the study more broadly: Tumors, staged T1-T3 N0M0, spanned about 4.2 to 11 cm.

Study-wide findings and caveats: Tumors significantly exceeded blood in top-250-clone fraction (p = 0.039). The samples were not sorted (they were bulk), so CD4+ and CD8+ repertoires were not compared.

Turning to this clonotype: What it binds is unknown. A clone one base away is much larger, so this may be a read error.

The input was around 500 ng total RNA; TCR beta cDNA was made from it with a constant-region primer. Amplification in three nested multiplex PCR rounds with slightly modified ARM-PCR gave rise to TCR beta libraries. Use of TRBV1-TRBV30 forward primers with a C-beta reverse primer characterized the first two PCR rounds, which lasted around 9 cycles each. TCRdb independently ran MiXCR on the multiplex PCR reads; one entry per CDR3 protein. The sample contains 330,000 or so distinct CDR3 sequences, 65% of which appear only once. Per germline, CDR1 MNHNY and CDR2 SVGAGI (reference sequence). The CDR3 contains 14 residues. Extraction also yielded germline DNA, while blood RNA was obtained from unsorted whole blood.

The chain couples TRBV6-6 to TRBJ1-1, with D possibly TRBD1 on 6 matching bases. The sequence derives from a man in his forties or fifties with primary liver carcinoma and hepatitis B virus infection. The sample comprised peripheral blood. The CDR3, as DNA: TGTGCCAGCAGTTCCTCGGGACAAGTGGCTGAAACTTTCTTT. Translated: CASSSSGQVAETFF.